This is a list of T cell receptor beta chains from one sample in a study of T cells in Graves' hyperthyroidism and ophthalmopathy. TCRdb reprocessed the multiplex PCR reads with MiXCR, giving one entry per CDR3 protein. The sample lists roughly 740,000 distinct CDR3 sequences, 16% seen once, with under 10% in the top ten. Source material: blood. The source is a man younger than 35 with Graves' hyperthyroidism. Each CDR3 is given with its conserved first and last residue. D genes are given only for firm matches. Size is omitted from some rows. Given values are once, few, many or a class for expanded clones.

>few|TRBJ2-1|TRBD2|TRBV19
CASSIVGLAGDASYNEQFF
TGTGCCAGTAGTATAGTGGGGCTAGCGGGAGACGCGTCCTACAATGAGCAGTTCTTC
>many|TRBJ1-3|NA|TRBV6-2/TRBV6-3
CASSYSSGVSGNTIYF
TGTGCCAGCAGTTACTCGAGCGGAGTCTCTGGAAACACCATATATTTT
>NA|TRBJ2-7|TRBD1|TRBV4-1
CASSQYGQGAEEQYF
TGCGCCAGCAGCCAATATGGACAGGGGGCCGAAGAGCAGTACTTC
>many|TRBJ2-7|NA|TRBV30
CAWSLGLAGEQYF
TGTGCCTGGAGTCTCGGGCTAGCTGGCGAGCAGTACTTC
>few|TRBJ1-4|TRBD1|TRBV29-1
CSVGHRGDSEKLFF
TGCAGCGTTGGCCACAGGGGAGATTCTGAAAAACTGTTTTTT
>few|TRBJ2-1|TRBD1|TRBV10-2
CASREGDRGRNEQFF
TGCGCCAGCAGAGAGGGGGACAGGGGCCGGAATGAGCAGTTCTTC
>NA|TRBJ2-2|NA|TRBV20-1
CSARDWWENTGELFF
TGCAGTGCTAGAGATTGGTGGGAGAACACCGGGGAGCTGTTTTTT
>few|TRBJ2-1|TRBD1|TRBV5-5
CASSRLLTGGGPETEQFF
TGTGCCAGCAGCCGCCTTCTTACAGGGGGCGGTCCCGAGACTGAGCAGTTCTTC
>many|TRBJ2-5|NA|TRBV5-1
CASSLWSLVETQYF
TGCGCCAGCAGCTTGTGGTCCCTGGTGGAGACCCAGTACTTC
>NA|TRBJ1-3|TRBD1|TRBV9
CASSVGQGRNTIYF
TGTGCCAGCAGCGTAGGACAGGGTAGAAACACCATATATTTT
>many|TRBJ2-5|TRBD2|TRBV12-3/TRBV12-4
CASSSLAGGNQETQYF
TGTGCCAGCAGTTCACTAGCGGGAGGGAACCAAGAGACCCAGTACTTC
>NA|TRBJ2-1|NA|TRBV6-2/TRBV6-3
CASSPGVYNEQFF
TGTGCCAGCAGTCCCGGAGTTTACAATGAGCAGTTCTTC
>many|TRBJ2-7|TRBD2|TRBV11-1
CASSLSGLGAYEQYF
TGTGCCAGCAGCTTAAGCGGACTAGGGGCCTACGAGCAGTACTTC
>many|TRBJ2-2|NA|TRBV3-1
CASSPPLGTGELFF
TGTGCCAGCAGCCCCCCCCTCGGGACCGGGGAGCTGTTTTTT
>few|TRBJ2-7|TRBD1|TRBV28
CASTGQGGEQYF
TGTGCCAGCACTGGACAGGGGGGTGAGCAGTACTTC
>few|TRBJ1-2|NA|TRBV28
CASSLFWGGGYTF
TGTGCCAGCAGTTTGTTCTGGGGGGGTGGCTACACCTTC
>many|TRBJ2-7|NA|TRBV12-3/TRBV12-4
CASSLGGRFTGPPSYEQYF
TGTGCCAGCAGTCTGGGGGGACGATTTACGGGACCCCCATCCTACGAGCAGTACTTC
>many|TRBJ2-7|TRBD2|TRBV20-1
CSALSSGDVRTRGEQYF
TGCAGTGCTCTGTCGTCGGGGGACGTTAGGACTAGAGGCGAGCAGTACTTC
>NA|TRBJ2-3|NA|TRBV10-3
CAISEWTRGGTDTQYF
TGTGCCATCAGTGAGTGGACTAGGGGGGGTACAGATACGCAGTATTTT
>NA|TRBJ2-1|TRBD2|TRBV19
CASSITGGTWNEQFF
TGTGCCAGTAGTATAACGGGAGGGACCTGGAATGAGCAGTTCTTC
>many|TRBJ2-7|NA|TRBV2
CASSASRGASYEQYF
TGTGCCAGCAGTGCTAGTAGGGGGGCCTCCTACGAGCAGTACTTC
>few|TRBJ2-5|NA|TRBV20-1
CSARLIPGRYQETQYF
TGCAGTGCTAGACTTATTCCGGGACGGTACCAAGAGACCCAGTACTTC
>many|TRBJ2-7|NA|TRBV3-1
CASSQGRDTKQYF
TGTGCCAGCAGCCAAGGTCGGGACACTAAGCAGTACTTC
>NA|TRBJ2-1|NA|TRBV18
CASSPPSANNEQFF
TGTGCCAGCTCACCACCTAGCGCAAACAATGAGCAGTTCTTC
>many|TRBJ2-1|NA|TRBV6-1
CASSYRGIHNEQFF
TGTGCCAGCAGCTACCGAGGGATCCACAATGAGCAGTTCTTC
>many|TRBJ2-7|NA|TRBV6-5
CASSYSHEQYF
TGTGCCAGCAGTTACTCGCACGAGCAGTACTTC
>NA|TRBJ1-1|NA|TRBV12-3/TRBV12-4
CASSVRERGEAFF
TGTGCCAGCAGCGTAAGGGAGAGAGGTGAAGCTTTCTTT
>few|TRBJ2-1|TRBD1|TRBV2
CAIGGQGLNEQFF
TGTGCCATCGGGGGACAGGGCCTGAATGAGCAGTTCTTC
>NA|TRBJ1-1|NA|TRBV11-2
CASSSLRPNRDRKPSTGAFF
TGTGCCAGCAGCTCACTTAGACCCAACAGGGACCGAAAACCCTCGACTGGGGCTTTCTTT
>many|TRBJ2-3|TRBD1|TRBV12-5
CASGFRTGKSDTQYF
TGTGCTAGTGGTTTCAGGACAGGGAAGTCAGATACGCAGTATTTT
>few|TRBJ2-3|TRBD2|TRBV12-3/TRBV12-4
CAIGAGADTQYF
TGTGCCATCGGGGCGGGGGCAGATACGCAGTATTTT
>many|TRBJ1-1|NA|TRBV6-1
CASSLTTMNTEAFF
TGTGCCAGCAGTCTTACGACCATGAACACTGAAGCTTTCTTT
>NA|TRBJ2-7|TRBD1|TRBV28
CASSWGQSPYEQYF
TGTGCCAGCAGTTGGGGACAGTCCCCCTACGAGCAGTACTTC
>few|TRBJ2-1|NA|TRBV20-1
CSARSPRQYNEQFF
TGCAGTGCTAGAAGCCCCCGACAGTACAATGAGCAGTTCTTC
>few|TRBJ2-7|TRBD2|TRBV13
CASRPRRESGLAAYEQYF
TGTGCCAGCAGACCCCGCCGGGAGTCTGGACTAGCGGCCTACGAGCAGTACTTC
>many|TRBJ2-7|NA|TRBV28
CASSPAHEQYF
TGTGCCAGCAGTCCTGCCCACGAGCAGTACTTC
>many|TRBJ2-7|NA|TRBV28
CASSFGTRSTYEQYF
TGTGCCAGCAGTTTTGGGACTCGATCTACCTACGAGCAGTACTTC
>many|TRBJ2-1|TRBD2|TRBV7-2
CASRNSGSSYNEQFF
TGTGCCAGCCGCAATAGCGGGAGCTCCTACAATGAGCAGTTCTTC
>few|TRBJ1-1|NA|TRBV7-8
CASSFQAESMNTEAFF
TGTGCCAGCAGCTTCCAAGCAGAAAGCATGAACACTGAAGCTTTCTTT
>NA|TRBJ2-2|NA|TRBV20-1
CSAMDGQPNTGELFF
TGCAGTGCTATGGACGGACAACCGAACACCGGGGAGCTGTTTTTT
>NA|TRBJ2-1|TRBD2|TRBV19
CASSPRMLAGANEQFF
TGTGCCAGTAGTCCCCGAATGCTAGCGGGAGCAAATGAGCAGTTCTTC
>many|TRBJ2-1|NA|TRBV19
CASSTGGIYNEQFF
TGTGCCAGTAGTACAGGGGGGATCTACAATGAGCAGTTCTTC
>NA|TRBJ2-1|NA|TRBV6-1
CASCAVLSSYNEQFF
TGTGCCAGCTGCGCGGTACTAAGCTCCTACAATGAGCAGTTCTTC
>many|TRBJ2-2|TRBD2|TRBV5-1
CASSLEAGGNTGELFF
TGCGCCAGCAGCTTGGAAGCGGGGGGAAACACCGGGGAGCTGTTTTTT
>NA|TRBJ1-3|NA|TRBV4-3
CASSQDRAGAGNTIYF
TGCGCCAGCAGCCAAGATCGGGCGGGGGCTGGAAACACCATATATTTT
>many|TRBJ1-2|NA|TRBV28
CASTVGGPWGYTF
TGTGCCAGCACCGTAGGGGGGCCCTGGGGCTACACCTTC
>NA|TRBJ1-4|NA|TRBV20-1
CSARDPLGQSATNEKLFF
TGCAGTGCTAGAGATCCCCTGGGACAAAGTGCAACTAATGAAAAACTGTTTTTT
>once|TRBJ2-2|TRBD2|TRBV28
CASSFYVGLATNTGELFF
TGTGCCAGCAGTTTTTATGTGGGACTAGCGACGAACACCGGGGAGCTGTTTTTT
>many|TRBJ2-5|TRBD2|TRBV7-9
CASSLMTSPQETQYF
TGTGCCAGCAGCTTAATGACTAGCCCCCAAGAGACCCAGTACTTC
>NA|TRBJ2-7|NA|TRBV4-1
CASSLGERRGYEQYF
TGCGCCAGCAGCCTTGGAGAAAGAAGGGGGTACGAGCAGTACTTC
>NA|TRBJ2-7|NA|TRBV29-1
CSVGDGGTAHEQYF
TGCAGCGTTGGGGACGGCGGGACGGCCCACGAGCAGTACTTC
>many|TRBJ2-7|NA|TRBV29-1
CSVASGANYEQYF
TGCAGCGTTGCCTCCGGGGCCAACTACGAGCAGTACTTC
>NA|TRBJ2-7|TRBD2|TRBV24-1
CATSAPPGGSSYEQYF
TGTGCCACCAGTGCCCCGCCGGGCGGGAGCTCCTACGAGCAGTACTTC